This paragraph covers one T cell receptor beta chain sequence. The antigen is undetermined. This entry is derived from a study of T-cell reconstitution after alpha-beta-depleted transplantation in children. Preparation of the TCRbeta library was carried out with unique molecular identifiers. TCRdb recomputed calls from the PCR reads with MiXCR, one row per CDR3 protein. The table lists some 830,000 distinct CDR3 sequences, approximately 15% of them singletons. Germline CDR1 and CDR2: LGHDT and YNNKEL (reference sequence). The CDR3 extends over 16 amino acids. Trimming took 4 bases from V and 1 from J; bases not matched to a gene: 8. Study-level points and caveats: The study traced high day-60 TCRbeta diversity in some patients to surviving recipient T cells and thymic progenitors. At the one-year point after transplant, T-cell counts and TCRbeta diversity were found to come mostly from T cells that had been newly produced. It was reported that alpha-beta T cells came from several hundred expanded graft clones (about two months after transplant).

This specimen was PBMCs, mostly from graft donor cells, taken 360 days after TCRalphabeta/CD19-depleted stem cell transplant. This rearrangement joins TRBV3-1 to TRBJ2-7; 9 bases match TRBD2. The TCR was taken from a male patient aged 5 to 17 who had a stem cell transplant for acute lymphoblastic leukemia, so the T cells may come from the graft donor. CDR3 protein: CASSPIAGVRSYEQYF. The CDR3 DNA is TGTGCCAGCAGCCCCATAGCGGGAGTAAGGTCCTACGAGCAGTACTTC.